The 27 T cell receptor beta chains below come from one sample, sequenced in a study of monozygotic twins with inflammatory bowel disease. TCRdb reprocessed the 5' RACE reads, with one entry per CDR3 protein and no DNA. The listing contains just over 300,000 distinct CDR3 sequences. Sequenced sample: blood. The source is a human donor with ulcerative colitis or Crohn's disease, or a healthy co-twin of an affected twin (not recorded which).

CDR3 region: CASSRGTGNSGANVLTF. This chain joins TRBV5-1 and TRBJ2-6; TCRdb designates TRBD1, a call that cannot be tested without DNA. CDR1 and CDR2 (germline): SGHRS, YFSETQ. The CDR3 runs to 17 residues. The full variable domain, in which reference TRBV5-1 and TRBJ2-6 provide the parts outside the CDR3, is KAGVTQTPRYLIKTRGQQVTLSCSPISGHRSVSWYQQTPGQGLQFLFEYFSETQRNKGNFPGRFSGRQFSNSRSEMNVSTLELGDSALYLCASSRGTGNSGANVLTFGAGSRLTVL.

This chain joins TRBV5-7 and TRBJ2-7; TCRdb selects TRBD1, and the lack of DNA leaves this call unchecked. TRBV5-7 is given ORF status, its function remaining uncertain. CDR3 length: 15 residues. The CDR3 region is CASSRTRRGSYEQYF.

Here the CDR3 reads CASSLGDVTNQPQHF. This rearrangement joins TRBV5-5 to TRBJ1-5; TCRdb names TRBD1, which stays unverified in the absence of DNA. This CDR3 is 15 amino acids long. In germline, CDR1 is SGHKS, CDR2 YYEKEE (reference sequence).

The chain links TRBV12-3 or TRBV12-4 to TRBJ2-7; TCRdb calls TRBD1, which cannot be checked without DNA. The CDR3 is 14 amino acids. The CDR3 is CASSFWQDKSEQYF.

The chain carries TRBV3-1 and TRBJ1-1; there is no DNA to check the TCRdb D call of TRBD1. Germline lookup yields CDR1 LGHDT and CDR2 YNNKEL (reference sequence). The CDR3 extends over 11 amino acids. CDR3 residues: CASSRGQVAFF.

This chain links TRBV20-1 with TRBJ2-5. Germline V gene sequence: CDR1 DFQATT, CDR2 SNEGSKA (reference sequence). The CDR3 spans 15 residues. The CDR3 loop is CSARDRVIATETQYF.

The chain joins TRBV29-1 to TRBJ2-4; checking the TCRdb D call of TRBD1 is not possible without DNA. This CDR3 comprises 15 residues. Per germline, CDR1 SQVTM and CDR2 ANQGSEA. The CDR3 region is CSVETGTLAKNIQYF.

The V and J genes are TRBV7-9 and TRBJ1-1. The germline gives CDR1 SEHNR, CDR2 FQNEAQ (reference sequence). The CDR3 has 14 residues. CDR3 sequence reads: CASSFTRLNTEAFF.

This chain joins TRBV11-2 and TRBJ2-2; absent DNA, TCRdb's TRBD2 call cannot be checked. This CDR3 is 18 amino acids long. CDR1 is SGHAT, CDR2 FQNNGV, per germline. CDR3 amino acids: CASSEPTQGPRNTGELFF.

This rearrangement joins TRBV6-1 to TRBJ1-6. The CDR3 spans 15 residues. Germline assignment: CDR1 MNHNS and CDR2 SASEGT. This chain's CDR3 is CASSEGGQAGSPLHF.

The chain carries TRBV20-1 and TRBJ2-7; without DNA, the TCRdb call of TRBD2 cannot be checked. The length of the CDR3 is 15 residues. Germline CDR1 DFQATT, CDR2 SNEGSKA (reference sequence). This chain's CDR3 is CSARDGTSGSYEQYF.

V is TRBV27 and J is TRBJ2-2. CDR3 length: 12 residues. Germline V gene sequence: CDR1 MNHEY, CDR2 SMNVEV (reference sequence). Here the CDR3 reads CASSSGLRELFF.

This chain connects TRBV5-1 to TRBJ1-3; TCRdb's D call of TRBD1 is untestable without DNA. Germline V lookup: CDR1 SGHRS, CDR2 YFSETQ. The CDR3 sequence is 16 residues long. CDR3 region: CASSLPGTGSGNTIYF.

V and J are TRBV5-4 and TRBJ2-5; absent DNA, TCRdb's TRBD1 call cannot be checked. The CDR3 consists of 13 residues. Germline V gives CDR1 SGHNT, CDR2 YYREEE (reference sequence). This CDR3 is CASSLSRQESIYF.

The CDR3 loop reads CASRGGQGPNQPQHF. The chain employs TRBV6-5 and TRBJ1-5; the TRBD1 assignment by TCRdb is unverifiable without DNA. Germline CDR1 reads MNHEY; CDR2 reads SVGAGI. The CDR3 extends over 15 amino acids.

This rearrangement joins TRBV19 to TRBJ2-7. The germline gives CDR1 LNHDA, CDR2 SQIVND (reference sequence). The CDR3 spans 13 residues. The CDR3 protein is CASSLRRLGEQYF.

The chain couples TRBV12-3 or TRBV12-4 to TRBJ2-6. This CDR3 comprises 15 residues. This CDR3 is CASSLWGSGANVLTF.

The chain links TRBV20-1 to TRBJ1-2; no DNA is available, so the TRBD1 call from TCRdb remains unchecked. This CDR3 spans 12 amino acids. Germline CDR1 DFQATT, CDR2 SNEGSKA (reference sequence). This CDR3 is CSASQGRDGYTF.

The chain links TRBV9 to TRBJ2-1; TCRdb calls TRBD2, which cannot be checked without DNA. The CDR3 sequence is 15 residues long. Germline assignment: CDR1 SGDLS and CDR2 YYNGEE. The CDR3 sequence is CASSPETSGRPRLFF.

The gene calls are TRBV4-2 and TRBJ2-1; TCRdb's D call, TRBD2, is unchecked because there is no DNA. Germline-derived CDR1 and CDR2 are LGHNA and YNFKEQ. This CDR3 region has 16 residues. The CDR3 here is CASSQDGAGGYNEQFF.

The V call is TRBV7-2, the J call TRBJ2-5; without DNA, the TCRdb call of TRBD2 cannot be checked. The germline CDR1 and CDR2 sequences are SGHTA and FQGNSA. CDR3 size: 14 residues. CDR3 protein: CASSSLSGLAAQYF. Together with reference TRBV7-2 and TRBJ2-5, the CDR3 gives the full variable domain: GAGVSQSPSNKVTEKGKDVELRCDPISGHTALYWYRQSLGQGLEFLIYFQGNSAPDKSGLPSDRFSAERTGGSVSTLTIQRTQQEDSAVYLCASSSLSGLAAQYFGPGTRLLVL.

The chain joins TRBV28 to TRBJ1-1. CDR1 is MDHEN and CDR2 is SYDVKM in the germline V gene. This CDR3 spans 14 amino acids. CDR3 protein: CASSFRFPNTEAFF.

The rearrangement uses TRBV11-2 and TRBJ2-5; TCRdb proposes TRBD2, but this gene call is untestable without DNA. Germline CDR1 and CDR2: SGHAT and FQNNGV. The CDR3 is made up of 15 amino acids. The CDR3 is CASSVIAGGAETQYF.

The chain carries TRBV28 and TRBJ2-7; the D call from TCRdb, TRBD1, cannot be confirmed without DNA. This CDR3 has 12 residues. CDR1 is MDHEN, CDR2 SYDVKM, per germline. CDR3 amino acids: CASSNRRYEQYF. Full variable domain (rest looked up from reference TRBV28 and TRBJ2-7): DVKVTQSSRYLVKRTGEKVFLECVQDMDHENMFWYRQDPGLGLRLIYFSYDVKMKEKGDIPEGYSVSREKKERFSLILESASTNQTSMYLCASSNRRYEQYFGPGTRLTVT.

This chain connects TRBV11-1 to TRBJ1-6; TCRdb selects TRBD1, and the lack of DNA leaves this call unchecked. The germline gives CDR1 SGHAT, CDR2 FQDESV (reference sequence). This CDR3 is built from 14 residues. This CDR3 is CASSILLDRENLHF. The full variable domain, in which reference TRBV11-1 and TRBJ1-6 provide the parts outside the CDR3, is EAEVAQSPRYKITEKSQAVAFWCDPISGHATLYWYRQILGQGPELLVQFQDESVVDDSQLPKDRFSAERLKGVDSTLKIQPAELGDSAMYLCASSILLDRENLHFGNGTRLTVT.

This chain uses TRBV28 with TRBJ1-2; with no DNA, the TCRdb D assignment of TRBD1 cannot be verified. The CDR3 runs 14 residues. Germline-derived CDR1 and CDR2 are MDHEN and SYDVKM. The CDR3: CASKGTGSDYGYTF.

V is TRBV6-2 or TRBV6-3 and J is TRBJ2-1; TCRdb proposes TRBD2, but this gene call is untestable without DNA. The CDR3 length is 18 residues. Germline V gives CDR1 MNHEY, CDR2 SVGEGT. This chain's CDR3 is CASSYGVAGGPLYNEQFF.